Below, one T cell receptor beta chain is given with its context. Its antigen remains undetermined. One base away there is no much larger clone; base qualities are not given. Another Seattle source contributed samples from volunteer blood donors who had recovered from COVID-19. Whole blood was collected in K2EDTA tubes by collaborating institutions according to the institutions' own protocols. For TCRbeta analysis, collaborators shipped samples in one of three forms: frozen whole blood, isolated PBMCs, or DNA extracted from either of those sample types. The data belong to a study of blood T cell repertoires in COVID-19 (dated by TCRdb to about 2020). With regard to the full study: Collaborator samples came from the United States, Italy and Spain and covered acute and convalescent phases of COVID-19. Subjects who had been exposed to COVID-19, were actively infected with it, or had recovered from it provided the deeply sampled blood TCRbeta repertoires that made up the dataset. Where available, HLA class I and class II types were taken from metadata supplied by the sample provider and were not determined by assay-based typing. The material from the prospective study consisted of cDNA or gDNA derived from T cells, B-cell-depleted T cells, or PBMCs. The repertoires were released in a freely available public database intended as a resource for research on the immune response to SARS-CoV-2. The samples were drawn from two sources: the first 160 participants of the ongoing ImmuneRACE study, and over 1,000 subjects contributed by 6 global collaborators. Sample metadata almost always included a de-identified subject ID, COVID-19 status, age in years and sex. On the study overall, not on this receptor specifically: Clinical and demographic metadata were provided uncurated, with the amount varying by source and participant.

The immunoSEQ Assay, a bias-controlled multiplex PCR, was used to amplify TCRbeta CDR3 regions from genomic DNA. In the source study's methods: The number of nucleated cells in each sample was estimated by amplification of reference gene primers within the assay. To quantify the absolute abundance of each unique TCRbeta CDR3 rearrangement, sequence reads were collapsed and filtered. For each sample, productive Simpson clonality was calculated as the square root of Simpson's diversity index over productive rearrangements. TCRdb holds this immuneACCESS table with in-frame rearrangements only. Some clones are missing; in checked studies, unresolved V genes explain under half, and the rest has no known cause. V and J calls and clone size follow that table, whereas D and trimming were derived from the DNA. The sample table records roughly 250,000 clones; about nine tenths of these occur just once. The ten largest clones represent approximately 7.6% of the sample.

The germline V gene gives CDR1 as LGHNT and CDR2 as FRNRAP. V trim: 3 bases; J trim: 7 bases; unmatched bases: 24. Measured from the cysteine to the phenylalanine, the CDR3 is 20 residues long. The only DNA kept is the CDR3, 60 bases in frame from the first base. The chain joins TRBV12-5 to TRBJ2-1, and 7 bases in between align with TRBD1. The source of this sequence is a man in his fifties or sixties who had recovered from COVID-19. Sequenced input: peripheral blood. CDR3 reads: CASGFPPTGRVRESTNEQFF. The DNA sequence is TGTGCTAGTGGTTTCCCCCCGACAGGGCGAGTGAGAGAATCTACAAATGAGCAGTTCTTC. The variable domain in full, with residues beyond the CDR3 obtained from the reference TRBV12-5 and TRBJ2-1 genes, is DARVTQTPRHKVTEMGQEVTMRCQPILGHNTVFWYRQTMMQGLELLAYFRNRAPLDDSGMPKDRFSAEMPDATLATLKIQPSEPRDSAVYFCASGFPPTGRVRESTNEQFFGPGTRLTVL.